This TCR beta chain was documented in a study of blood T cell repertoires in COVID-19 (TCRdb year 2020). Regarding the complete study: Collaborator samples came from the United States, Italy and Spain and covered acute and convalescent phases of COVID-19. The sample metadata nearly always contained a de-identified subject ID, COVID-19 status, age in years and sex. Subjects who had been exposed to COVID-19, were actively infected with it, or had recovered from it provided the deeply sampled blood TCRbeta repertoires that made up the dataset. The material from the prospective study consisted of cDNA or gDNA derived from T cells, B-cell-depleted T cells, or PBMCs. Samples were obtained from the ongoing ImmuneRACE study (first 160 participants) and from some 1,200 subjects provided by 6 global collaborators. The repertoires were released in a freely available public database intended as a resource for research on the immune response to SARS-CoV-2. Where HLA class I and class II types were available, the types were taken from metadata supplied by the sample provider, not from assay-based typing. Broad study findings and their caveats: How much clinical and demographic metadata was included differed by source and by participant, and the metadata was provided uncurated.

Participants in the prospective study were aged about 18 to 95 years, lived in under 30 United States geographic areas, and enrolled through a virtual design. In the prospective study, participants were assigned to cohorts based on the clinical history participants reported in a screening survey and a study questionnaire. A participant counted as exposed if, within 2 weeks of entering the study, that participant had been in contact with someone who had a PCR-confirmed or clinician-diagnosed COVID-19 case. In the prospective study, whole blood, serum and a nasopharyngeal or oropharyngeal swab were collected from each participant by mobile phlebotomists. Participants in the prospective study had the option to provide additional blood draws and questionnaires over a 2-month period. Prospective study blood samples were shipped either frozen or at room temperature before DNA extraction. Of note for this clone: Its binding antigen is unknown. Per-base qualities were not stored, and no clone one base away is much larger.

The CDR3 covers 16 residues, taking in both the cysteine and the phenylalanine. Solely the CDR3 DNA is kept, with 48 bases framed from the first base. The junction shows trimming of 4 bases on V and 8 bases on J, and the gene matches do not reach 12 bases of it. From the germline V gene (reference sequence), CDR1 is SEHNR and CDR2 is FQNEAQ. The immunoSEQ Assay, a bias-controlled multiplex PCR, was used to amplify TCRbeta CDR3 regions from genomic DNA. The study's own analysis went as follows. Nucleated cell counts per sample were estimated from amplification of reference gene primers within the assay. To quantify the absolute abundance of each unique TCRbeta CDR3 rearrangement, sequence reads were collapsed and filtered. For each sample, productive Simpson clonality was calculated by taking the square root of Simpson's diversity index across productive rearrangements. In its TCRdb copy, this immuneACCESS table keeps in-frame sequences only and misses some clones. Where compared with another copy, unresolved V genes explain less than half of these, and the others have no known cause. Clone size and V and J calls were adopted from that table, with D and trimming inferred from the DNA. This sample is represented by about 270,000 clones; approximately 89% of them were singletons. The ten largest clones take up 2.5% to 3% of the sample.

The V and J genes are TRBV7-9 and TRBJ1-4, with 8 junctional bases fitting TRBD1. Input material: PBMCs or T cells enriched from blood (not recorded which). The sequence derives from a man in his forties who had been exposed to COVID-19. Here is the DNA: TGTGCCAGCAGCTCCACGGACAGGGTTCCCGGGGAAAAACTGTTTTTT. It is translated as CASSSTDRVPGEKLFF.